Presented here are 10 T cell receptor beta chains from one specimen sequenced in a study of blood T cell repertoires in COVID-19. This table comes from immunoSEQ multiplex PCR, and its TCRdb copy is limited to in-frame clones, with some not included. The sample has 200,000 to 250,000 clones, around 84% seen once. The specimen was PBMCs or T cells enriched from blood (not recorded which). The source of these receptors is a woman aged 40-49 years who had recovered from COVID-19.

V gene TRBV4-1 combines with J gene TRBJ2-1; weak D call: TRBD1 (5 bases). Per the germline V gene, CDR1 is MGHRA and CDR2 is YSYEKL. This CDR3 region has 14 residues. Trimming left V 3 bases short and J 10 bases short, with 16 bases between. In DNA, the CDR3 is TGCGCCAGCAGCCAGCTACCCAAGTGGACAGAGCAGTTCTTC. Its protein product is CASSQLPKWTEQFF.

This chain connects TRBV2 to TRBJ1-2; maybe TRBD1 (6 bases). The CDR3 length is 14 residues. Germline CDR1 reads SNHLY; CDR2 reads FYNNEI. V was cut by 2 bases and J by 6 bases, with 13 bases left in between. The CDR3 loop is CASSELRGMDGYTF. The CDR3, as DNA: TGTGCCAGCAGTGAACTTAGGGGGATGGATGGCTACACCTTC.

J is TRBJ1-1 and V is TRBV7-9; D call uncertain. V was pared by 3 bases and J by 7 bases, with 12 bases between. This CDR3 spans 13 amino acids. The germline gives CDR1 SEHNR, CDR2 FQNEAQ (reference sequence). CDR3 amino acids: CASSFRGTNEAFF. The CDR3 DNA sequence: TGTGCCAGCAGCTTCCGGGGAACTAATGAAGCTTTCTTT.

V gene TRBV10-1 combines with J gene TRBJ1-1; 7 nucleotides agree with TRBD1. The germline CDR1 and CDR2 sequences are WNHNN and SYGVQD (reference sequence). The CDR3 contains 14 residues. Unmatched junction bases numbered 8, after V lost 5 bases and J lost 5 bases. The CDR3 sequence: CASSRTGTRTEAFF. The CDR3 DNA is TGCGCCAGCAGTCGGACAGGTACGAGGACTGAAGCTTTCTTT.

The chain joins TRBV3-1 (or the pseudogene TRBV3-2) to TRBJ1-1, with a possible D match to TRBD1 (6 bases). Germline CDR1 LGHDT, CDR2 YNNKEL (reference sequence). With 1 base removed from V and 5 bases from J, the gap between germline ends came to 14 bases. CDR3 size: 15 residues. The CDR3 reads CASSQVVGGGTEAFF. The CDR3 DNA is TGTGCCAGCAGCCAAGTTGTAGGGGGTGGTACTGAAGCTTTCTTT.

The chain employs TRBV3-1 (or the pseudogene TRBV3-2) and TRBJ1-5, with D maybe TRBD1 (5 bases). The CDR3 sequence is 15 residues long. Germline values: CDR1 LGHDT, CDR2 YNNKEL (reference sequence). Trimming left V 2 bases short and J 1 base short, with 9 bases between. The CDR3 protein is CASSQFTGSNQPQHF. In nucleotides, the CDR3 is TGTGCCAGCAGCCAATTTACAGGCAGCAATCAGCCCCAGCATTTT.

The V and J genes are TRBV5-1 and TRBJ1-2; D unclear. The CDR3 has 13 residues. The V gene lost 2 bases and the J gene lost 4 bases, with 9 bases spanning the gap. The germline gives CDR1 SGHRS, CDR2 YFSETQ. The CDR3, as DNA: TGCGCCAGCAGCTTATGGCCTGGCTATGGCTACACCTTC. Translation: CASSLWPGYGYTF.

The J gene is TRBJ2-2, the V gene TRBV11-3; 8 bases match TRBD2. The germline gives CDR1 SGHNT, CDR2 YENEEA. V dropped 5 bases and J dropped 5; count of bases not matched to a gene: 7. This CDR3 is built from 15 residues. In DNA form, the CDR3 reads TGTGCCAGCAGCCCGTCCCTAGCGGGTACCGGGGAGCTGTTTTTT. Its translation: CASSPSLAGTGELFF.

The chain recombines TRBV28 with TRBJ2-7; tentative D call: TRBD2 (6 bases). This CDR3 is 14 amino acids long. CDR1 and CDR2 from the germline V gene are MDHEN and SYDVKM. Trimming removed 2 bases from V and 1 base from J, with 9 bases in between. In DNA, the CDR3 is TGTGCCAGCAGTTTAGCCGCGGGGTCCTACGAGCAGTACTTC. Translation: CASSLAAGSYEQYF.

The CDR3 nucleotides are TGTGCCAGCAGTTCCGTGAACACCGGGGAGCTGTTTTTT. Translation gives CASSSVNTGELFF. The chain is built from TRBV28 and TRBJ2-2; D is unclear. CDR3 length: 13 amino acids. Per germline, CDR1 MDHEN and CDR2 SYDVKM. The V end lost 4 bases, the J end lost 1 base, and 4 bases lay between the germline ends.